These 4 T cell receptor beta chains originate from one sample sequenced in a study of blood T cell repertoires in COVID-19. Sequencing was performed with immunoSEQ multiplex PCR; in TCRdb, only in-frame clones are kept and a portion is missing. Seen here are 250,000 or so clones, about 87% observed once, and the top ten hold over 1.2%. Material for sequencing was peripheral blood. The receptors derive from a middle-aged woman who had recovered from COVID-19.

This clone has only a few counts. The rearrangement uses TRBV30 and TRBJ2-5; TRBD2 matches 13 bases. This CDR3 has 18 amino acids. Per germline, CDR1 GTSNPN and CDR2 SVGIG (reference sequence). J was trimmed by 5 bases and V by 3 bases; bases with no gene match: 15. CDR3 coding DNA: TGTGCCTGGAGCCCAAATCCCACTAGCGGGGGGGCGTGGGAGACCCAGTACTTC. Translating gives CAWSPNPTSGGAWETQYF.

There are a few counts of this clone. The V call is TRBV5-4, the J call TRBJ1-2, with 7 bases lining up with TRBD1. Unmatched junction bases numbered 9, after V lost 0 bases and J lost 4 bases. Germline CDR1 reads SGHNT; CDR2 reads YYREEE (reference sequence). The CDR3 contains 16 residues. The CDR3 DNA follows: TGTGCCAGCAGCTTGGGCGGGTCAGGGGGGCTCTATGGCTACACCTTC. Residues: CASSLGGSGGLYGYTF.

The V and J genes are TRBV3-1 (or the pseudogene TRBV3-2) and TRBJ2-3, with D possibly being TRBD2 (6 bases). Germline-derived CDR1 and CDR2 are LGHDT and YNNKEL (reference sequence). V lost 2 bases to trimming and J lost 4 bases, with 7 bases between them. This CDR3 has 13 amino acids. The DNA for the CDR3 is TGTGCCAGCAGCCAACGCGGGGCAGATACGCAGTATTTT. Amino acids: CASSQRGADTQYF.

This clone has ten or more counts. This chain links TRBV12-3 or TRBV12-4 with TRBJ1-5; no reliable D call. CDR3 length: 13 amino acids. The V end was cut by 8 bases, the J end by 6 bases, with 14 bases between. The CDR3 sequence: CASGTAILQPQHF. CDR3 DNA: TGTGCCAGCGGTACAGCCATCCTTCAGCCCCAGCATTTT.